The sequence of this T cell receptor beta chain was determined in a study of metastatic and nonmetastatic thyroid tumors. In the study overall: Peripheral blood and tumor or nodule samples from malignant and benign thyroid patients were compared. Study-wide points: According to reports, the diversity of TCR beta was significantly higher in malignant thyroid tumors than in benign nodules, and this held in both blood and tumor samples.

On this clone: The antigen is unknown.

As originally analysed: The study took CDR3 differences across clinicopathological groups and made a distant-metastasis classifier for papillary thyroid cancer from them. TCRdb re-called clones from the PCR reads using MiXCR. TCRdb's processing, not the authors' own work, is the source of the V and J calls. In the table there are about 43,000 clones, about 3.3% of which are singletons. No patient had received any treatment before thyroid surgery. Trimming left V 6 bases short and J 3 bases short, with 11 bases between. The CDR3 length is 13 residues. This chain uses TRBV12-3 or TRBV12-4 with TRBJ1-1; D is unresolved. The sequence was collected from a female donor with papillary thyroid cancer or a benign thyroid nodule (not recorded which). Some clones in this sample may be carry-over from other donors' samples. Sequenced sample: blood. CDR3 amino acids: CASRWTADTEAFF. The CDR3 region has the DNA TGTGCCAGCAGGTGGACCGCCGACACTGAAGCTTTCTTT.